This T cell receptor beta chain was identified during a study of shared clonotypes between healthy human individuals. The overall study: Donor ages ranged 18 to 49 years: a couple of women, a few men. CD4 naive and CD4 memory each took three plates per donor, while CD8 naive took two and CD8 memory one. The study's findings and limits: Several donors held around 5% of naive CD4 clonotypes in common.

Naive CD8 cells lacked CD45RO and underwent positive selection for CCR7, leaving out terminally differentiated effector memory CD45RA+ cells. With respect to this clone: Antigen: not known.

The assay was immunoSEQ multiplex PCR, and TCRdb's table has in-frame clones only and misses some. The sample holds approximately 740,000 clones, 90% to 95% seen once. The CDR3 has 15 residues. The germline V gene has CDR1 MNHNS and CDR2 SASEGT. J lost 6 bases, V lost 6 bases, and 4 bases had no gene match. This TCR came from a man aged 25 to 45 in good health. Sequenced material: naive CD8+ T cells sorted from blood. This chain links TRBV6-1 with TRBJ2-2, with 13 nucleotides matching TRBD2. This CDR3 reads CASSRTSGSPGELFF. The CDR3 bases are TGTGCCAGCAGCAGGACTAGCGGGAGCCCCGGGGAGCTGTTTTTT.